These 8 T cell receptor beta chains came from one sample sequenced in a study of T cells in narcolepsy. Only in-frame clones appear in the TCRdb table, and some are missing; sequencing was by immunoSEQ multiplex PCR. Among approximately 25,000 clones listed, roughly two thirds were seen once. The sample comprised memory (CD45RA-) CD4+ T cells from blood. The origin of the receptors is a human donor in good health.

V and J are TRBV4-3 and TRBJ1-6; D ambiguous. Deletions cut 0 bases from V and 10 bases from J, with 13 bases between. This CDR3 region has 15 residues. Germline V gene data show CDR1 as LGHNA and CDR2 as YSLEER. CDR3 in amino acids: CASSQETAGDSPLHF. As DNA, the CDR3 is TGCGCCAGCAGCCAAGAGACCGCTGGAGACTCACCCCTCCACTTT.

This clone qualifies as medium-sized. The CDR3 DNA reads TGTGCCAGCAGGCCAGGGCTAGCGGCCCTCGAGCAGTACTTC. Protein product: CASRPGLAALEQYF. This chain joins TRBV2 and TRBJ2-7, with 7 nucleotides matching TRBD2. The germline V gene encodes CDR1 SNHLY and CDR2 FYNNEI. The CDR3 covers 14 residues. Trimming at V came to 6 bases and at J to 6 bases, leaving 11 bases not matched to a gene.

The chain joins TRBV4-1 to TRBJ1-5; D uncertain. Germline values: CDR1 MGHRA, CDR2 YSYEKL. Trimming removed 4 bases from V and 4 bases from J, with 14 bases in between. The CDR3 is made up of 15 amino acids. For the CDR3, the DNA is TGCGCCAGCAGCCTCCGGTTCGGGCCTAATCAGCCCCAGCATTTT. Amino acid sequence: CASSLRFGPNQPQHF.

The chain has TRBV9 and TRBJ2-1; D possibly matches TRBD1 or TRBD2 (5 bases each). Germline V gene sequence: CDR1 SGDLS, CDR2 YYNGEE. The CDR3 is 16 residues long. Trimming cost V 2 bases and J 8 bases, with 20 bases left between them. The CDR3 DNA follows: TGTGCCAGCAGCGTCGCCTCCGGGACGGTGGGCTATGAGCAGTTCTTC. Its protein product is CASSVASGTVGYEQFF.

The J gene is TRBJ2-7, the V gene TRBV9; TRBD1 might be the D (6 bases). The V and J ends lost 4 bases and 3 bases respectively, with 17 bases between them. Germline CDR1 SGDLS, CDR2 YYNGEE. CDR3 length: 15 amino acids. The CDR3: CASSREPDSYYEQYF. CDR3 nucleotides: TGTGCCAGCAGCCGAGAGCCGGACAGCTACTACGAGCAGTACTTC.

CDR3: CASSLGRGSDTQYF. DNA for the CDR3: TGTGCCAGCAGCTTGGGACGGGGTTCAGATACGCAGTATTTT. The rearrangement uses TRBV5-6 and TRBJ2-3, with D possibly matching TRBD2 (5 bases). CDR1 is SGHDT and CDR2 is YYEEEE in the germline V gene. The CDR3 covers 14 residues. Trimming removed 0 bases at V and 4 bases at J, with 9 bases between.

The V gene is TRBV5-5, the J gene TRBJ2-1, with D uncertain. The CDR3 is 17 amino acids. Looked up from germline, CDR1 is SGHKS and CDR2 is YYEKEE (reference sequence). The germline V and J ends were trimmed by 0 bases and 7 bases, with 20 bases remaining between them. In DNA, the CDR3 is TGTGCCAGCAGCTTGGAAGGTACGGGCGGATGGCTAAATGAGCAGTTCTTC. Translating it yields CASSLEGTGGWLNEQFF.

This clone was detected only once. The chain joins TRBV6-4 to TRBJ1-1; D is unresolved. V lost 9 bases, J lost 4 bases, and 15 bases lay in between. Germline V gene lookup returns CDR1 MRHNA and CDR2 SNTAGT. The CDR3 loop spans 13 amino acids. CDR3 in amino acids: CARTGWSATEAFF. CDR3 DNA: TGTGCCAGAACGGGATGGAGCGCCACTGAAGCTTTCTTT.